This entry concerns a single T cell receptor (beta chain). Its antigen is still unknown. The assay was immunoSEQ multiplex PCR, and TCRdb's table has in-frame clones only and misses some. The profile shows tens of thousands of clones, 70% to 85% of them singletons. This sample is drawn from a study of lymphopenia after photon versus proton radiotherapy. The V gene lost 0 bases and the J gene lost 0 bases, with 3 bases spanning the gap. CDR3 length: 13 residues. Per germline, CDR1 SGHTS and CDR2 YDEGEE. Study-level points and caveats: Better survival with proton therapy was suggested as possible, not demonstrated. Proton therapy kept repertoires fairly stable, unlike photons, which gained effector/memory cells. A bigger post-nadir fall in TCR diversity correlated inversely with survival time in deceased patients. Oligoclonal CD8+ Temra expansion after nadir drove photon patients' diversity drop.

This clonotype was obtained from a man in his 60s with pancreatic cancer. The chain combines TRBV5-8 with TRBJ1-1; D remains unclear. The sequenced sample was peripheral blood, obtained from a patient treated with proton-based radiotherapy. The CDR3 here is CASSLALNTEAFF. As DNA, the CDR3 is TGTGCCAGCAGCTTGGCCCTGAACACTGAAGCTTTCTTT.